The source of this T cell receptor (beta chain) is a study of blood T cell repertoires in COVID-19. Study-level background: Samples representing acute and convalescent COVID-19 were sourced from the United States, Italy and Spain.

Per the original data handling: Amplification of reference gene primers was used by the study to estimate nucleated cell counts. Sequencing was performed with immunoSEQ multiplex PCR; in TCRdb, only in-frame clones are kept and a portion is missing. D and trimming were read from the DNA, whereas the V and J calls and clone size are those reported in that table. The table lists roughly 120,000 clones, 83% of them singletons. Germline V gives CDR1 MNHEY, CDR2 SVGAGI. Trimming removed 7 bases from V and 1 base from J, with 4 bases in between. The CDR3 is 11 amino acids. To note about this clone: Other DNA sequences of this sample code for an identical CDR3.

The sequence derives from a man aged 25-40 years with acute or convalescent COVID-19. Sequencing was done on a sample of peripheral blood. The genes are TRBV6-5 and TRBJ1-1; D is uncertain. The CDR3 region is CASNRNTEAFF. CDR3 bases: TGTGCCAGCAATAGGAACACTGAAGCTTTCTTT.